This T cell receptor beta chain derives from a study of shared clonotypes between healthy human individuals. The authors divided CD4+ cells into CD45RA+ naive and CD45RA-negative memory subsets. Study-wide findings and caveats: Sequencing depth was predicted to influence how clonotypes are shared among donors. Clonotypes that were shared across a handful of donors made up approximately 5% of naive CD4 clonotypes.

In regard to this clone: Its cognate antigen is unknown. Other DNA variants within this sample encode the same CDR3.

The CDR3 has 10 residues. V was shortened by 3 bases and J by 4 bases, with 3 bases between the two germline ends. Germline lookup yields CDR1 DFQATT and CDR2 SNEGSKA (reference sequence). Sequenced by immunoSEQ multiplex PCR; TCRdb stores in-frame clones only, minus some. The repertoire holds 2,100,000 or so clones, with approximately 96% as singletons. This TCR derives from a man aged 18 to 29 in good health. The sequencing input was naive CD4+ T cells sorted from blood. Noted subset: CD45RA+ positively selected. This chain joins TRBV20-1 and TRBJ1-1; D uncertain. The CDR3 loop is CSASGTEAFF. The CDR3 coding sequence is TGCAGTGCTAGCGGCACTGAAGCTTTCTTT.